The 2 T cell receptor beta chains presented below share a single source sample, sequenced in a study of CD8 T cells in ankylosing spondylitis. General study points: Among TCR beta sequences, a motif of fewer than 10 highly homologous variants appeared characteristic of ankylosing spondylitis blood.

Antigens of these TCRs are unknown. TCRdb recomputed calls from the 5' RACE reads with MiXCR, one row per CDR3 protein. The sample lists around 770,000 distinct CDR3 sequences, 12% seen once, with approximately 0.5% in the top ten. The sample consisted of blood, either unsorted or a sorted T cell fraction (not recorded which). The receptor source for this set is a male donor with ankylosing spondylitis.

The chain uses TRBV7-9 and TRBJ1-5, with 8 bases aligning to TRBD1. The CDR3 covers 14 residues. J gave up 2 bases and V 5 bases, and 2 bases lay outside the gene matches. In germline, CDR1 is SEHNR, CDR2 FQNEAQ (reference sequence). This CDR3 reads CASSQQGGNQPQHF. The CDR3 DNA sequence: TGTGCCAGCAGCCAACAGGGGGGCAATCAGCCCCAGCATTTT.

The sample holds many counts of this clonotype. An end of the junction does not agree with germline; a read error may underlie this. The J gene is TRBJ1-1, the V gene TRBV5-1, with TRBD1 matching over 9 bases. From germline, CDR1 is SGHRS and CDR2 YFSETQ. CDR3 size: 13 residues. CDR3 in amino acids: CASSLTGGTEAFF. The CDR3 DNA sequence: TGTGCCAGCAGCCTGACAGGGGGCACTGAAGCTTTCTTT.